Listed below are T cell receptor beta chains from one sample, sequenced in a study of CD8+CD57+ T cells in acquired aplastic anemia. TCRdb called the reads again in MiXCR, with one record for every CDR3 protein. The table lists 200,000 or so distinct CDR3 sequences, approximately 60% of them singletons, with roughly 53% in the top ten. What was sequenced was sorted CD4+, CD8+, or CD8+CD57+ T cells (not recorded which) from PBMCs. The receptors shown here come from a human donor with aplastic anemia. Both conserved end residues are part of each CDR3. The D gene is left open where the match is weak. Only part of the rows carry a size: once, few, many, or a class if the clone is expanded.

j_call: TRBJ1-2
d_call: .
v_call: TRBV11-2
clone_size: .
cdr3_aa: CASSLDGKGGYGYTF
cdr3_nt: TGTGCCAGCAGCTTAGATGGGAAGGGGGGCTATGGCTACACCTTC

j_call: TRBJ2-7
d_call: TRBD1
v_call: TRBV28
clone_size: .
cdr3_aa: CASSWADRATYEQYF
cdr3_nt: TGTGCCAGCAGTTGGGCCGACAGGGCCACCTACGAGCAGTACTTC

j_call: TRBJ2-3
d_call: .
v_call: TRBV9
clone_size: .
cdr3_aa: CASSVPPNQPDTQYF
cdr3_nt: TGTGCCAGCAGCGTACCCCCAAATCAGCCAGATACGCAGTATTTT

j_call: TRBJ2-3
d_call: .
v_call: TRBV20-1
clone_size: .
cdr3_aa: CSARVSDTQYF
cdr3_nt: TGCAGTGCTAGAGTGTCAGATACGCAGTATTTT

j_call: TRBJ2-3
d_call: TRBD2
v_call: TRBV10-3
clone_size: many
cdr3_aa: CAISESGGALNTQYF
cdr3_nt: TGTGCCATCAGTGAGAGCGGGGGGGCTTTAAATACGCAGTATTTT

j_call: TRBJ2-1
d_call: TRBD1
v_call: TRBV7-9
clone_size: .
cdr3_aa: CASSSRQGLNEQFF
cdr3_nt: TGTGCCAGCAGCTCCCGACAGGGTTTGAATGAGCAGTTCTTC

j_call: TRBJ2-6
d_call: TRBD2
v_call: TRBV25-1
clone_size: .
cdr3_aa: CASSPGTSASSGANVLTF
cdr3_nt: TGTGCCAGCAGTCCCGGGACTAGCGCAAGCTCTGGGGCCAACGTCCTGACTTTC

j_call: TRBJ1-5
d_call: .
v_call: TRBV6-5
clone_size: .
cdr3_aa: CASSYGDQPQHF
cdr3_nt: TGTGCCAGCAGTTACGGGGATCAGCCCCAGCATTTT

j_call: TRBJ1-1
d_call: .
v_call: TRBV2
clone_size: .
cdr3_aa: CASLYRERTEAFF
cdr3_nt: TGTGCCAGCTTATACAGGGAGAGAACTGAAGCTTTCTTT

j_call: TRBJ1-4
d_call: TRBD1
v_call: TRBV25-1
clone_size: .
cdr3_aa: CASSAAGTGVPNEKLFF
cdr3_nt: TGTGCCAGCAGTGCAGCCGGGACAGGGGTACCTAATGAAAAACTGTTTTTT

j_call: TRBJ2-2
d_call: TRBD2
v_call: TRBV12-3/TRBV12-4
clone_size: .
cdr3_aa: CASSYGGGGRLTGELFF
cdr3_nt: TGTGCCAGCAGTTACGGCGGGGGGGGTCGACTCACCGGGGAGCTGTTTTTT

j_call: TRBJ2-2
d_call: .
v_call: TRBV7-6
clone_size: once
cdr3_aa: CASSLGRSNTGELFF
cdr3_nt: TGTGCCAGCAGCCTGGGGCGCTCGAACACCGGGGAGCTGTTTTTT

j_call: TRBJ2-7
d_call: .
v_call: TRBV4-2
clone_size: .
cdr3_aa: CASSQVGGDEQYF
cdr3_nt: TGTGCCAGCAGCCAAGTAGGAGGGGACGAGCAGTACTTC

j_call: TRBJ2-5
d_call: .
v_call: TRBV20-1
clone_size: .
cdr3_aa: CSAKKGGYQETQYF
cdr3_nt: TGCAGTGCGAAGAAGGGGGGGTACCAAGAGACCCAGTACTTC

j_call: TRBJ1-6
d_call: .
v_call: TRBV5-6
clone_size: .
cdr3_aa: CASSLVDRSNSPLHF
cdr3_nt: TGTGCCAGCAGCTTGGTGGATCGGTCGAATTCACCCCTCCACTTT

j_call: TRBJ2-7
d_call: .
v_call: TRBV6-6
clone_size: .
cdr3_aa: CASSYEGFNEQYF
cdr3_nt: TGTGCCAGCAGTTACGAGGGGTTCAACGAGCAGTACTTC

j_call: TRBJ1-1
d_call: .
v_call: TRBV10-3
clone_size: .
cdr3_aa: CAISEAVRGTEAFF
cdr3_nt: TGTGCCATCAGTGAGGCAGTTAGGGGAACCGAAGCTTTCTTT

j_call: TRBJ2-7
d_call: TRBD1
v_call: TRBV7-8
clone_size: .
cdr3_aa: CASSPPGTVSYEQYF
cdr3_nt: TGTGCCAGCAGCCCCCCCGGGACAGTCTCCTACGAGCAGTACTTC

j_call: TRBJ2-2
d_call: .
v_call: TRBV7-9
clone_size: many
cdr3_aa: CASSPGDFLNTGELFF
cdr3_nt: TGTGCCAGCAGCCCGGGCGACTTCCTGAACACCGGGGAGCTGTTTTTT

j_call: TRBJ1-6
d_call: TRBD1
v_call: TRBV10-3
clone_size: few
cdr3_aa: CAIRPDRGNSPLHF
cdr3_nt: TGTGCCATCAGGCCAGACAGGGGAAATTCACCCCTCCACTTT

j_call: TRBJ2-6
d_call: .
v_call: TRBV12-5
clone_size: many
cdr3_aa: CASGLWGSGANVLTF
cdr3_nt: TGTGCTAGTGGTTTGTGGGGCTCTGGGGCCAACGTCCTGACTTTC

j_call: TRBJ2-3
d_call: .
v_call: TRBV12-3/TRBV12-4
clone_size: .
cdr3_aa: CASSLKWATQYF
cdr3_nt: TGTGCTAGCAGTTTAAAATGGGCTACGCAGTATTTT

j_call: TRBJ2-7
d_call: TRBD2
v_call: TRBV28
clone_size: .
cdr3_aa: CASRFPGLAPYEQYF
cdr3_nt: TGTGCCAGCAGGTTCCCGGGACTAGCGCCTTACGAGCAGTACTTC